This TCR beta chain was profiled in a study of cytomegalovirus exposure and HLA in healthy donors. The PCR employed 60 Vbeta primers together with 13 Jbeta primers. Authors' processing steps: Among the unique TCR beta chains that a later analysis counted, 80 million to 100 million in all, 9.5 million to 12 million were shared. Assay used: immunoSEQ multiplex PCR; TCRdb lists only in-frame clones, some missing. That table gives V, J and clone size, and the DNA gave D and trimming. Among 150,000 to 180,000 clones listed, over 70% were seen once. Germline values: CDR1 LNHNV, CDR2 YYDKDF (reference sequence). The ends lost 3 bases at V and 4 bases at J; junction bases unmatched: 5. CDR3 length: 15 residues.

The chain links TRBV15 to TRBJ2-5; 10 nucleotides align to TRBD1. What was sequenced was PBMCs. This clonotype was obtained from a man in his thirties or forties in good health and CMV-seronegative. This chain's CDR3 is CATSRRTGGLETQYF. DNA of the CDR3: TGTGCCACCAGCAGGAGGACAGGGGGATTAGAGACCCAGTACTTC. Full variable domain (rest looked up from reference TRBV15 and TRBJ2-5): DAMVIQNPRYQVTQFGKPVTLSCSQTLNHNVMYWYQQKSSQAPKLLFHYYDKDFNNEADTPDNFQSRRPNTSFCFLDIRSPGLGDTAMYLCATSRRTGGLETQYFGPGTRLLVL.